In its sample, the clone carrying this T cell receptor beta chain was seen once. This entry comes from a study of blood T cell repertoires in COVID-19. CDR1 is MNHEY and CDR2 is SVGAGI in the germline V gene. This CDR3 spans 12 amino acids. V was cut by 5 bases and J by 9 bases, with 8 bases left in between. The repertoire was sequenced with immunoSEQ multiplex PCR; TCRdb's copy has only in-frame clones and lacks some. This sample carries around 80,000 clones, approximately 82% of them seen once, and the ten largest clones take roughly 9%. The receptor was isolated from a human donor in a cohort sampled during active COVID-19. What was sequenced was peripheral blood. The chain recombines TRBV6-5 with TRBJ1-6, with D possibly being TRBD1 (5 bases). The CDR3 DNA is TGTGCCAGCAGTACCGGGGGTTCACCCCTCCACTTT. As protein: CASSTGGSPLHF.